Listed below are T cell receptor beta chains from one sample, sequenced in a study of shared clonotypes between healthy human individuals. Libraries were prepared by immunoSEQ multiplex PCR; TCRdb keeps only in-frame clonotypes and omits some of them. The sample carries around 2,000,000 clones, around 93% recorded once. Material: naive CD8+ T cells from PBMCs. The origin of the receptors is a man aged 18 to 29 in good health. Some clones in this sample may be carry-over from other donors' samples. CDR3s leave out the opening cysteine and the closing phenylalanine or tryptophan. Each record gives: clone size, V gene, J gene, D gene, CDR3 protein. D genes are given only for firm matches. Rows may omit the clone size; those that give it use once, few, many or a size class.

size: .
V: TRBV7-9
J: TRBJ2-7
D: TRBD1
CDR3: ASSYRDSPYEQY

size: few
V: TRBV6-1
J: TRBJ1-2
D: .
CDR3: ASSESVRKAYGYT

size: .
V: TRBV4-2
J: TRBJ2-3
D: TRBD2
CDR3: ASSQVHSGADTQY

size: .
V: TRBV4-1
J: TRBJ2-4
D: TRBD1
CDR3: ASSHGDRGTKNIQY

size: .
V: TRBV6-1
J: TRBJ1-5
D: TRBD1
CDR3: ASNRGGLNQPQH

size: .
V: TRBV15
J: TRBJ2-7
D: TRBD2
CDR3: ATSSQVGRRSEQY

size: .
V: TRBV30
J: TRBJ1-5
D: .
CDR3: AWSGGYSNQPQH

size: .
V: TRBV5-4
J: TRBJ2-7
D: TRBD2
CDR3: ASSQMGLADPYEQY

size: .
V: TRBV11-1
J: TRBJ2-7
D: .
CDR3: ASSLGTGRDGYEQY

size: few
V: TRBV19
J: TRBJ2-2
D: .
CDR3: GCTGEDTGELF

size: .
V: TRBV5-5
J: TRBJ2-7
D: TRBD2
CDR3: ASSFGGRYWGYEQY

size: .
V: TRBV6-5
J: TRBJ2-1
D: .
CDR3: GAGPGGSYNEQF

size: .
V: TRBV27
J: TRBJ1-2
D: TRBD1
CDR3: ASSLSTGGRHYYGYT

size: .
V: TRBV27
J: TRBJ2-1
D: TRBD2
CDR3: ASRIAGVSYNEQF

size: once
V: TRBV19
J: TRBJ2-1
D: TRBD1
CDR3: ASSIDGVGQGYNEQF

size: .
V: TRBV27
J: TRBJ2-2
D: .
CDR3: ASSPGTNTGELF

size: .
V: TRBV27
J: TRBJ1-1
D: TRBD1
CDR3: ASSFRDRGNTEAF

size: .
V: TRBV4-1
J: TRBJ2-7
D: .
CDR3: ASSQANPIYEQY

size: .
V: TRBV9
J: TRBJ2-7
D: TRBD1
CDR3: ASSGRDSGYEQY

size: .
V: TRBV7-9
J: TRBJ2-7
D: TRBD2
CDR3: ASSFGSAGGDEQY

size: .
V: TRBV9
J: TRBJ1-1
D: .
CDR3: ASSVGDPEAF

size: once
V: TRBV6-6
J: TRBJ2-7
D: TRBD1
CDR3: ASILDRGSYEQY

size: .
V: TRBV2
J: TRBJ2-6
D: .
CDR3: ASSVKDYRYNRANVLT

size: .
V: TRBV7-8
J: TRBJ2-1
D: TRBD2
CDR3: ASSLSFAGASGRSYNEQF